This passage covers 25 T cell receptor beta chains from one sample sequenced in a study of ipilimumab plus nivolumab after autologous stem cell transplantation. Method: immunoSEQ multiplex PCR; TCRdb's copy keeps in-frame clones and lacks some. The profile shows 10,000 to 15,000 clones, approximately 73% of them singletons. The source material was PBMCs, sampled in a trial of ipilimumab plus nivolumab as post-transplant consolidation. The origin of the receptors is a male donor with diffuse large B-cell lymphoma.

Within the sample, this clone is medium-sized. J is TRBJ2-7 and V is TRBV19, with unresolved D. CDR1 is LNHDA and CDR2 is SQIVND in the germline V gene (reference sequence). This CDR3 has 14 residues. V was shortened by 5 bases and J by 2 bases, with 13 bases between the two germline ends. CDR3 loop: CASSAHEQAYEQYF. CDR3 bases: TGTGCCAGTAGTGCGCATGAGCAGGCCTACGAGCAGTACTTC.

This sequence joins TRBV7-2 and TRBJ2-3, with D possibly TRBD2 on 5 matching bases. The CDR3 totals 15 residues. Between the trimmed V and J ends, which lost 3 bases and 2 bases, there was a span of 12 bases. Germline V lookup: CDR1 SGHTA, CDR2 FQGNSA. The CDR3: CASSLLSGPTDTQYF. CDR3 sequence (DNA): TGTGCCAGCAGCTTGTTGAGCGGACCCACAGATACGCAGTATTTT.

V is TRBV7-2 and J is TRBJ2-1, with D perhaps matching TRBD2 (5 bases). The CDR3 loop spans 13 amino acids. V gave up 2 bases and J gave up 9 bases, with 11 bases separating them. The germline gives CDR1 SGHTA, CDR2 FQGNSA. Written as DNA, the CDR3 is TGTGCCAGCAGCTTATCGTACGCGGGTGAGCAGTTCTTC. Its protein product is CASSLSYAGEQFF.

The gene calls are TRBV7-2 and TRBJ2-2; TRBD2 agrees at 7 bases. Germline values: CDR1 SGHTA, CDR2 FQGNSA. V lost 4 bases and J lost 5; bases outside the gene matches: 13. The CDR3 has 17 residues. The CDR3 DNA is TGTGCCAGCAGCTGGGTTGGGGAGGGGCTGCGGACCGGGGAGCTGTTTTTT. It codes for CASSWVGEGLRTGELFF.

The chain combines TRBV10-3 with TRBJ2-1; D may be TRBD1 or TRBD2 (5 bases each). The germline gives CDR1 ENHRY, CDR2 SYGVKD. Trimming left V 8 bases short and J 5 bases short, with 7 bases between. This CDR3 is 11 amino acids long. CDR3 nucleotide sequence: TGTGCCATCGGGACCAACAATGAGCAGTTCTTC. This encodes CAIGTNNEQFF.

This clone counts as medium-sized. The chain uses TRBV28 and TRBJ2-7; D may match TRBD1 or TRBD2 (6 bases each). V lost 2 bases to trimming and J lost 3 bases, with 11 bases between them. Per germline, CDR1 MDHEN and CDR2 SYDVKM. This CDR3 is 14 amino acids long. The CDR3 sequence is CASSLAGGRYEQYF. In nucleotides, the CDR3 is TGTGCCAGCAGTTTAGCCGGGGGCCGCTACGAGCAGTACTTC.

The gene calls are TRBV6-6 and TRBJ1-2; D may be TRBD1 (5 bases). Germline CDR1 and CDR2: MNHNY and SVGAGI (reference sequence). The CDR3 spans 15 residues. V was cut by 7 bases and J by 5 bases, with 20 bases left in between. The CDR3 region is CASTPGGSFKYGYTF. The CDR3 DNA reads as TGTGCCAGCACCCCGGGGGGGAGTTTTAAGTATGGCTACACCTTC.

This clone was recorded once. The rearrangement links TRBV4-1 to TRBJ2-2, with 7 bases fitting TRBD1. CDR3 length: 15 amino acids. J lost 4 bases, V lost 1 base, and 3 bases had no gene match. Germline V gives CDR1 MGHRA, CDR2 YSYEKL. CDR3: CASSQATGPTGELFF. In DNA form, the CDR3 reads TGCGCCAGCAGCCAAGCGACAGGGCCCACCGGGGAGCTGTTTTTT.

The chain uses TRBV7-8 and TRBJ2-5, with TRBD2 matching 9 bases. V shed 6 bases, J shed 1 base, and the junction held 9 bases outside the gene matches. The CDR3 contains 16 residues. In germline, CDR1 is SGHVS, CDR2 FQNEAQ. The CDR3 here is CASRFRIAGAQETQYF. The DNA for the CDR3 is TGTGCCAGCAGATTTAGGATAGCGGGGGCCCAAGAGACCCAGTACTTC. The whole variable domain, filled in from reference TRBV7-8 and TRBJ2-5, reads GAGVSQSPRYKVAKRGQDVALRCDPISGHVSLFWYQQALGQGPEFLTYFQNEAQLDKSGLPSDRFFAERPEGSVSTLKIQRTQQEDSAVYLCASRFRIAGAQETQYFGPGTRLLVL.

This chain connects TRBV5-5 to TRBJ2-7, with D unresolved. The CDR3 spans 12 residues. Germline V gives CDR1 SGHKS, CDR2 YYEKEE (reference sequence). Trimming took off 4 bases at V and 3 bases at J, with 8 bases between the two ends. CDR3 loop: CASSPPGYEQYF. CDR3 bases: TGTGCCAGCAGCCCCCCCGGCTACGAGCAGTACTTC.

The chain carries TRBV10-1 and TRBJ1-2; TRBD1 agrees at 11 bases. CDR3 length: 13 residues. J gave up 6 bases and V 6 bases, and 3 bases lay outside the gene matches. The germline CDR1 and CDR2 sequences are WNHNN and SYGVQD (reference sequence). CDR3 DNA sequence: TGCGCCAGCAGCCGGGACAGGGGGAATGGCTACACCTTC. Protein sequence: CASSRDRGNGYTF.

This chain links TRBV4-1 with TRBJ2-7, with 8 bases aligning to TRBD2. Germline lookup yields CDR1 MGHRA and CDR2 YSYEKL. The length of the CDR3 is 15 residues. V dropped 1 base and J dropped 2; count of bases not matched to a gene: 4. The CDR3 DNA is TGCGCCAGCAGCCAAGTCGGGAGGGCCACCTACGAGCAGTACTTC. Translated: CASSQVGRATYEQYF.

Comments on this clone: The sample holds other DNA sequences that translate to the same CDR3. The chain employs TRBV7-2 and TRBJ1-2, with 10 bases that match TRBD1. V lost 6 bases and J lost 7; bases outside the gene matches: 8. The CDR3 sequence is 14 residues long. Germline loops: CDR1 SGHTA, CDR2 FQGNSA. The CDR3 is CASRRQGALGGYTF. The CDR3 nucleotides are TGTGCCAGCAGGCGACAGGGGGCGCTGGGTGGCTACACCTTC.

The J gene is TRBJ2-4, the V gene TRBV2; 12 nucleotides align to TRBD2. V dropped 5 bases and J dropped 0; count of bases not matched to a gene: 11. The CDR3 extends over 19 amino acids. Germline V lookup: CDR1 SNHLY, CDR2 FYNNEI. Here the CDR3 DNA reads TGTGCCAGCAGTCGTGGCGGACTAGCGGGACCAATAGCCAAAAACATTCAGTACTTC. Residues: CASSRGGLAGPIAKNIQYF.

CDR3 amino acids: CASSATTRGQGVNQPQHF. CDR3 in DNA: TGTGCCAGCAGTGCCACAACGAGGGGACAGGGAGTCAATCAGCCCCAGCATTTT. The chain recombines TRBV27 with TRBJ1-5; 9 bases are shared with TRBD1. The CDR3 totals 18 residues. Germline values: CDR1 MNHEY, CDR2 SMNVEV (reference sequence). V shed 5 bases, J shed 3 bases, and the junction held 14 bases outside the gene matches.

This clone was counted only a few times. The V and J genes are TRBV19 and TRBJ2-2; 10 bases map to TRBD2. The CDR3 is 16 amino acids. V shed 10 bases, J shed 1 base, and the junction held 9 bases outside the gene matches. CDR1 is LNHDA, CDR2 SQIVND, per germline (reference sequence). In nucleotides, the CDR3 is TGTGCCACCAAAAAGCGGGAGGGCCAGAACACCGGGGAGCTGTTTTTT. Translated, it gives CATKKREGQNTGELFF. Based on the CDR3 plus reference TRBV19 and TRBJ2-2, the full variable domain is DGGITQSPKYLFRKEGQNVTLSCEQNLNHDAMYWYRQDPGQGLRLIYYSQIVNDFQKGDIAEGYSVSREKKESFPLTVTSAQKNPTAFYLCATKKREGQNTGELFFGEGSRLTVL.

The chain employs TRBV29-1 and TRBJ2-1; possible D gene TRBD2, 7 bases. CDR1 SQVTM and CDR2 ANQGSEA come from the germline V gene. CDR3 length: 12 amino acids. Trimming shortened V by 6 bases and J by 9 bases, and 15 bases separated the two germline ends. In DNA, the CDR3 is TGCAGCGTGGCTGGGGGGGCGGGTGAGCAGTTCTTC. It translates to CSVAGGAGEQFF.

The J gene is TRBJ1-5, the V gene TRBV28, with D tentatively TRBD1 (5 bases). The CDR3 extends over 14 amino acids. Trimming left V 8 bases short and J 3 bases short, with 14 bases between. Germline CDR1 MDHEN, CDR2 SYDVKM. CDR3 nucleotides: TGTGCCAGCGGGGGGGGGTTCATCAATCAGCCCCAGCATTTT. This codes for CASGGGFINQPQHF.

This rearrangement joins TRBV5-1 to TRBJ1-2; D remains unclear. V was clipped by 0 bases and J by 1 base, with 13 bases between them. Germline V gives CDR1 SGHRS, CDR2 YFSETQ. CDR3 length: 16 residues. Here the CDR3 reads CASSLGAPGGNYGYTF. CDR3 nucleotide sequence: TGCGCCAGCAGCTTGGGGGCTCCAGGCGGTAACTATGGCTACACCTTC.

The chain recombines TRBV30 with TRBJ2-1; 14 bases match TRBD2. V lost 4 bases to trimming and J lost 8 bases; unmatched junction nucleotides: 10. CDR3 length: 16 residues. CDR1 is GTSNPN, CDR2 SVGIG, per germline (reference sequence). CDR3 coding DNA: TGTGCCTGGAATAACCCGGGACTAGCGGGGGTGGATGAGCAGTTCTTC. Encoded protein: CAWNNPGLAGVDEQFF.

The rearrangement joins TRBV9 to TRBJ2-1; 11 bases match TRBD1. In germline, CDR1 is SGDLS, CDR2 YYNGEE. The CDR3 sequence is 16 residues long. V lost 2 bases, J lost 4 bases, and 5 bases stayed unmatched. CDR3 coding DNA: TGTGCCAGCAGCGTCGGACAGGGGGCGAATTACAATGAGCAGTTCTTC. Amino acid sequence: CASSVGQGANYNEQFF.

This chain connects TRBV7-9 to TRBJ1-2, with a weak D call TRBD1 (5 bases). The germline CDR1 and CDR2 sequences are SEHNR and FQNEAQ (reference sequence). This CDR3 spans 13 amino acids. The V end lost 3 bases, the J end lost 4 bases, and 9 bases lay between the germline ends. DNA for the CDR3: TGTGCCAGCAGCTTGCAGGGACTCTATGGCTACACCTTC. Translated, it gives CASSLQGLYGYTF.

V usage is TRBV11-2 and J usage is TRBJ2-2; no clear D gene. Trimming shortened V by 5 bases and J by 6 bases, and 16 bases separated the two germline ends. The CDR3 extends over 15 amino acids. Germline CDR1 and CDR2: SGHAT and FQNNGV. CDR3 amino acids: CASSPGAGNSGELFF. Written as DNA, the CDR3 is TGTGCCAGCAGCCCCGGAGCAGGCAACTCCGGGGAGCTGTTTTTT. Full variable domain (remainder filled in from reference TRBV11-2 and TRBJ2-2): EAGVAQSPRYKIIEKRQSVAFWCNPISGHATLYWYQQILGQGPKLLIQFQNNGVVDDSQLPKDRFSAERLKGVDSTLKIQPAKLEDSAVYLCASSPGAGNSGELFFGEGSRLTVL.

The J gene is TRBJ2-3, the V gene TRBV11-3; tentatively, D is TRBD2 (6 bases). CDR3 length: 17 amino acids. Germline CDR1 and CDR2: SGHNT and YENEEA. V lost 3 bases to trimming and J lost 3 bases, with 19 bases between them. The CDR3 DNA follows: TGTGCCAGCAGCTTGGCCGGGGCGACTGGGGGGACAGATACGCAGTATTTT. Amino acid sequence: CASSLAGATGGTDTQYF. Combining the CDR3 with reference TRBV11-3 and TRBJ2-3 gives the whole variable domain EAGVVQSPRYKIIEKKQPVAFWCNPISGHNTLYWYLQNLGQGPELLIRYENEEAVDDSQLPKDRFSAERLKGVDSTLKIQPAELGDSAVYLCASSLAGATGGTDTQYFGPGTRLTVL.

The chain recombines TRBV14 with TRBJ2-1; possible D gene TRBD2, 6 bases. This CDR3 is 18 amino acids long. The V and J ends lost 3 bases and 4 bases respectively, with 22 bases between them. Germline assignment: CDR1 SGHDN and CDR2 FVKESK. CDR3 bases: TGTGCCAGCAGCCATGGTGGGGGGAACAAAGGGTTTTACAATGAGCAGTTCTTC. It encodes CASSHGGGNKGFYNEQFF.